Presented here are 3 T cell receptor beta chains from one specimen sequenced in a study of blood T cells in healthy people across ages. Through a sample-barcoded 5' primer and a J-beta primer mix, a second PCR was run for roughly 6 to 12 cycles. One entry per CDR3 protein, called by TCRdb with MiXCR from the 5' RACE reads. The profile shows 700,000 to 1,000,000 distinct CDR3 sequences, around 42% of them singletons. What was sequenced was blood. Every receptor here comes from a man aged 55 to 70 in good health.

This clonotype was found a few times. This chain connects TRBV7-2 to TRBJ2-3; 7 bases fit TRBD2. V shed 0 bases, J shed 2 bases, and the junction held 5 bases outside the gene matches. The germline gives CDR1 SGHTA, CDR2 FQGNSA. This CDR3 contains 16 residues. The chain's CDR3 is CASSLARAGSTDTQYF. In DNA, the CDR3 is TGTGCCAGCAGCTTAGCACGAGCGGGATCCACAGATACGCAGTATTTT.

The chain couples TRBV12-3 or TRBV12-4 to TRBJ2-5; 12 positions agree with TRBD1. Trimming at V came to 5 bases and at J to 5 bases, leaving 12 bases not matched to a gene. This CDR3 has 17 amino acids. The CDR3 region is CASSPNWDRGRGETQYF. The CDR3 bases are TGTGCCAGCAGTCCCAACTGGGACAGGGGGCGCGGGGAGACCCAGTACTTC.

The chain uses TRBV20-1 and TRBJ2-1; 8 bases match TRBD2. J was trimmed by 8 bases and V by 3 bases; bases with no gene match: 6. Germline V gene sequence: CDR1 DFQATT, CDR2 SNEGSKA (reference sequence). This CDR3 has 13 residues. The CDR3 reads CSASGGAVYEQFF. As DNA, the CDR3 is TGCAGTGCTAGCGGGGGGGCCGTTTATGAGCAGTTCTTC.